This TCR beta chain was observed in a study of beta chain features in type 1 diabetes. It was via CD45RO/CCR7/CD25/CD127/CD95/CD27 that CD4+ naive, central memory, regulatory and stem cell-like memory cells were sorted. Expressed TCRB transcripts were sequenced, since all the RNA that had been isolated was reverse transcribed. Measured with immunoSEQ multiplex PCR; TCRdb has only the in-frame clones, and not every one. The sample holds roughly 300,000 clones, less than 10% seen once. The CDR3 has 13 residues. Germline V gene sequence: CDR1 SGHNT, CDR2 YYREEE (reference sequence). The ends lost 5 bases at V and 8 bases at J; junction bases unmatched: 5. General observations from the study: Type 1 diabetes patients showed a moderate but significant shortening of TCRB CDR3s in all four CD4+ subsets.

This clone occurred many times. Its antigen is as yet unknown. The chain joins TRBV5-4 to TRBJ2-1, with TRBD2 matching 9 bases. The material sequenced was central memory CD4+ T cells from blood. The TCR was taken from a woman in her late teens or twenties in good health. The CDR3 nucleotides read TGTGCCAGCAGAGGGCGGGAGGGCCATGAGCAGTTCTTC. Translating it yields CASRGREGHEQFF.